This T cell receptor beta chain emerged from a study of regulatory T cells in long-lasting Graves disease. Study-level results: Fewer public clonotypes were shared by new patients (about 940) than by persistent patients (around 2,900). Newly diagnosed patients had higher TCR diversity than persistent Graves' patients did.

This clonotype has ten or more counts. Its antigen is unidentified. The time point: newly diagnosed GD, antithyroid drugs for less than 3 months. Following extraction of RNA from PBMCs, that RNA was used to make the TCR library. With iRepertoire HTBI primers and Arm-PCR of CDR3 regions, TCR beta libraries were built. TCRdb fed the multiplex PCR reads into MiXCR, producing one record per CDR3 protein. The table shows just over 600,000 distinct CDR3 sequences, with roughly 16% occurring only once. CDR3 length equals 14 residues. J gave up 4 bases and V 6 bases, and 7 bases lay outside the gene matches. This same sample was also taken into another study, of T cells in Graves' hyperthyroidism and ophthalmopathy.

The sequenced sample was peripheral blood mononuclear cells (PBMCs), obtained at new diagnosis, from a patient treated with antithyroid drugs. The chain uses TRBV12-3 or TRBV12-4 and TRBJ1-2, with 8 nucleotides matching TRBD1. This sequence was found in a woman in her twenties or thirties with Graves disease. The DNA for the CDR3 is TGTGCCAGCAGCCAAGAGACAGGGGCCTATGGCTACACCTTC. Protein sequence: CASSQETGAYGYTF.